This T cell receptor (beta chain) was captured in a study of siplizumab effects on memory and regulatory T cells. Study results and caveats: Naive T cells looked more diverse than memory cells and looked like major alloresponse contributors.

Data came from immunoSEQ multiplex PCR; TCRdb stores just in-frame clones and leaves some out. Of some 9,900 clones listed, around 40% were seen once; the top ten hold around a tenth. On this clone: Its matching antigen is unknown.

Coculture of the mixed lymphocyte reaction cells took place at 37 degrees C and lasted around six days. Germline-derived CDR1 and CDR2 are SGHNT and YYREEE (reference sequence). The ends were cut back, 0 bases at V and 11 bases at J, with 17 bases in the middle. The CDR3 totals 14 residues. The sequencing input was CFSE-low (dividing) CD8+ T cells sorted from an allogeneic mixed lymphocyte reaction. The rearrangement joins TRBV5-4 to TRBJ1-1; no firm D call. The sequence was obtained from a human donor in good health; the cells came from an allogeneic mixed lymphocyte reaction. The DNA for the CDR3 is TGTGCCAGCAGCTTGGGACGATCAAACCTTTGGGCTTTCTTT. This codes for CASSLGRSNLWAFF.